These T cell receptor beta chains were read from a single sample in a study of blood T cell dynamics during melanoma immunotherapy. The method was immunoSEQ multiplex PCR; TCRdb's version includes in-frame clones alone and lacks a portion of them. Of 15,000 or so clones listed, roughly 87% are singletons. The sequenced sample was blood, obtained from a patient treated with checkpoint blockade. These receptors originate from a human donor with melanoma. CDR3s include the opening cysteine and the closing phenylalanine or tryptophan. D genes are given only for firm matches. Expanded clones are given a class, and other clones once, few, many or no size at all.

j_call v_call d_call clone_size cdr3_aa cdr3_nt
TRBJ1-2 TRBV6-5 NA NA CASSTIRDYGYTF TGTGCCAGCAGTACTATCAGGGACTATGGCTACACCTTC
TRBJ1-5 TRBV19 NA few CASTLYGGRNQPQHF TGTGCCAGTACCCTCTATGGGGGAAGGAATCAGCCCCAGCATTTT
TRBJ2-3 TRBV5-1 NA NA CASSSGRSGRTDTQYF TGCGCCAGCAGCAGCGGCCGGAGCGGCCGCACAGATACGCAGTATTTT
TRBJ1-5 TRBV9 NA NA CASSVGFLDQPQHF TGTGCCAGCAGCGTAGGATTTCTCGATCAGCCCCAGCATTTT
TRBJ2-3 TRBV10-3 NA NA CAISSSDTDTQYF TGTGCCATCAGTAGCTCGGACACAGATACGCAGTATTTT
TRBJ1-5 TRBV18 NA NA CASSPGPAGNQPQHF TGTGCCAGCTCACCCGGTCCAGCCGGCAATCAGCCCCAGCATTTT
TRBJ2-7 TRBV6-1 NA NA CASSERGGVAYF TGTGCCAGCAGTGAACGAGGGGGTGTCGCGTACTTC
TRBJ2-7 TRBV27 NA NA CASSLRGPGTEYEQYF TGTGCCAGCAGTTTACGGGGCCCTGGGACGGAATACGAGCAGTACTTC
TRBJ2-1 TRBV6-1 NA NA CASSAQGNEQFF TGTGCCAGCAGTGCCCAGGGGAATGAGCAGTTCTTC
TRBJ2-4 TRBV2 NA NA CASRDRAKNIQYF TGTGCCAGCAGAGACAGAGCCAAAAACATTCAGTACTTC
TRBJ1-6 TRBV7-2 NA NA CASSLTGVSHF TGTGCCAGCAGCCTCACGGGCGTGTCCCACTTT
TRBJ2-3 TRBV18 NA NA CASSHRVVRNSATDTQYF TGTGCCAGCTCACACAGGGTTGTGCGGAATTCGGCCACAGATACGCAGTATTTT
TRBJ2-1 TRBV11-1 TRBD2 NA CASRPAGRDEQFF TGTGCCAGCAGGCCAGCGGGGAGGGATGAGCAGTTCTTC
TRBJ1-5 TRBV28 NA NA CASSFGKRGFNQPQHF TGTGCCAGCAGTTTTGGCAAGAGGGGATTCAATCAGCCCCAGCATTTT
TRBJ2-7 TRBV29-1 TRBD2 NA CSVPGLAGGREQYF TGCAGCGTTCCCGGACTAGCGGGAGGGAGAGAGCAGTACTTC
TRBJ2-3 TRBV28 NA NA CASWRGRNTDTQYF TGTGCCAGCTGGCGAGGAAGGAACACAGATACGCAGTATTTT
TRBJ2-3 TRBV19 TRBD2 NA CASSNGLADTQYF TGTGCCAGTAGTAACGGACTAGCGGATACGCAGTATTTT
TRBJ2-2 TRBV11-2 TRBD2 NA CASNRQREQGTGELFF TGTGCCAGCAACCGACAGCGGGAGCAGGGCACCGGGGAGCTGTTTTTT
TRBJ2-4 TRBV19 TRBD2 NA CASSLAGAKNIQYF TGTGCCAGTTCACTAGCGGGAGCTAAAAACATTCAGTACTTC
TRBJ2-7 TRBV29-1 NA NA CSVALDSYEQYF TGCAGCGTTGCCCTCGACAGCTACGAGCAGTACTTC
TRBJ2-7 TRBV5-1 TRBD2 NA CASSILAGGSYEQYF TGCGCCAGCAGCATCTTAGCGGGAGGGTCCTACGAGCAGTACTTC
TRBJ2-7 TRBV7-3 NA NA CASSLTRAGEQYF TGTGCCAGCAGCTTAACTAGGGCCGGCGAGCAGTACTTC
TRBJ2-7 TRBV6-6 NA once CASRPGGGRPAYEQYF TGTGCCAGCAGACCCGGCGGGGGCCGACCCGCCTACGAGCAGTACTTC
TRBJ2-5 TRBV9 NA once CASSVEGSRVGTQYF TGTGCCAGCAGCGTAGAGGGGTCCAGGGTAGGGACCCAGTACTTC
TRBJ2-7 TRBV5-1 NA NA CASSLVPGTRYEQYF TGCGCCAGCAGCTTGGTACCCGGGACTCGGTACGAGCAGTACTTC
TRBJ1-5 TRBV19 TRBD1 NA CASSATGQVFNQPQHF TGTGCCAGTAGCGCCACGGGACAGGTATTCAATCAGCCCCAGCATTTT
TRBJ2-7 TRBV21-1 NA NA CENGRRASSYEQYF TGTGAAAACGGGAGGCGTGCGAGCTCCTACGAGCAGTACTTC
TRBJ2-1 TRBV28 TRBD2 NA CASSLSRDYLYSEQFF TGTGCCAGCAGTTTATCCCGGGACTACCTTTATTCTGAGCAGTTCTTC
TRBJ2-5 TRBV9 NA NA CASSVSFSETQYF TGTGCCAGCAGCGTAAGTTTTTCAGAGACCCAGTACTTC
TRBJ1-5 TRBV19 TRBD1 NA CASTLQGTISNQPQHF TGTGCCAGTACCCTACAGGGGACAATTAGCAATCAGCCCCAGCATTTT
TRBJ2-6 TRBV15 NA NA CATSRGTSQFGSGANVLTF TGTGCCACCAGCAGAGGAACTTCGCAATTCGGCTCTGGGGCCAACGTCCTGACTTTC
TRBJ1-1 TRBV9 NA NA CASSLADSLNTEAFF TGTGCCAGCAGCCTAGCCGACAGTCTGAACACTGAAGCTTTCTTT
TRBJ2-5 TRBV29-1 TRBD2 once CSAGTSGSETQYF TGCAGCGCCGGGACTAGCGGGAGTGAGACCCAGTACTTC
TRBJ2-7 TRBV6-6 NA NA CASSHHNGPFQDF TGTGCCAGCAGCCACCACAATGGACCCTTCCAGGACTTC
TRBJ2-2 TRBV19 TRBD2 few CARKRTSGNTGELFF TGTGCCAGGAAGAGGACTAGCGGTAACACCGGGGAGCTGTTTTTT
TRBJ1-4 TRBV4-1 NA NA CASSRTVPEKLFF TGCGCCAGCAGCCGGACAGTACCTGAAAAACTGTTTTTT
TRBJ2-1 TRBV5-8 NA NA CASSLRGYVDNEQFF TGTGCCAGCAGCTTGAGGGGGTATGTGGACAATGAGCAGTTCTTC
TRBJ2-7 TRBV9 NA NA CASSVWDGDYEQYF TGTGCCAGCAGCGTCTGGGACGGTGACTACGAGCAGTACTTC
TRBJ1-6 TRBV28 NA NA CASSFDRRGSPLHF TGTGCCAGCAGTTTCGACCGGAGGGGGTCACCCCTCCACTTT
TRBJ1-4 TRBV6-1 NA NA CASSNGGSLNEKLFF TGTGCCAGCAGTAACGGCGGGTCCTTAAATGAAAAACTGTTTTTT
TRBJ1-2 TRBV6-6 TRBD1 NA CASNPEVGQGTYGYTF TGTGCCAGCAATCCCGAGGTGGGACAGGGCACCTATGGCTACACCTTC
TRBJ1-3 TRBV11-3 TRBD1 NA CASSLGEGGDGNTIYF TGTGCCAGCAGCTTAGGAGAAGGGGGCGATGGAAACACCATATATTTT
TRBJ2-2 TRBV2 TRBD2 NA CASSNGLAGGTGELFF TGTGCCAGCAGTAACGGACTAGCGGGAGGCACCGGGGAGCTGTTTTTT
TRBJ2-2 TRBV7-3 TRBD2 NA CASSLSLAGNTGELFF TGTGCCAGCAGCTTAAGCCTAGCGGGGAACACCGGGGAGCTGTTTTTT
TRBJ2-3 TRBV15 NA few CATSRGDSTDTQYF TGTGCCACCAGCAGGGGGGACAGCACAGATACGCAGTATTTT
TRBJ2-7 TRBV7-9 NA NA CASSLEDPRYEQYF TGTGCCAGCAGCCTAGAAGACCCGCGCTACGAGCAGTACTTC
TRBJ1-1 TRBV7-9 NA few CASSPNTWNTEAFF TGTGCCAGCAGCCCCAACACGTGGAACACTGAAGCTTTCTTT
TRBJ1-1 TRBV7-6 TRBD1 NA CASSTRTGNTEAFF TGTGCCAGCAGCACCCGGACAGGGAACACTGAAGCTTTCTTT
TRBJ2-3 TRBV6-6 NA NA CASSYGRGDREDTQYF TGTGCCAGCAGTTACGGGCGGGGAGATAGGGAAGATACGCAGTATTTT
TRBJ2-5 TRBV5-1 NA NA CASSLYQETQYF TGCGCCAGCAGCTTGTACCAAGAGACCCAGTACTTC
TRBJ2-2 TRBV5-1 NA once CASSLGLTGELFF TGCGCCAGCAGCTTGGGGCTGACCGGGGAGCTGTTTTTT
TRBJ2-3 TRBV4-2 NA NA CASSQQRGPLIADTQYF TGTGCCAGCAGCCAACAAAGGGGACCCCTAATCGCAGATACGCAGTATTTT
TRBJ2-7 TRBV5-1 TRBD1 NA CASSLAVGGQGSGEQYF TGCGCCAGCAGCTTGGCCGTCGGAGGACAGGGGTCTGGCGAGCAGTACTTC
TRBJ2-7 TRBV6-5 TRBD2 NA CASSYMTSGTYEQYF TGTGCCAGCAGTTATATGACTAGCGGTACCTACGAGCAGTACTTC
TRBJ2-2 TRBV5-4 TRBD2 NA CASSTWTSGNTGELFF TGTGCCAGCAGCACGTGGACTAGCGGTAACACCGGGGAGCTGTTTTTT